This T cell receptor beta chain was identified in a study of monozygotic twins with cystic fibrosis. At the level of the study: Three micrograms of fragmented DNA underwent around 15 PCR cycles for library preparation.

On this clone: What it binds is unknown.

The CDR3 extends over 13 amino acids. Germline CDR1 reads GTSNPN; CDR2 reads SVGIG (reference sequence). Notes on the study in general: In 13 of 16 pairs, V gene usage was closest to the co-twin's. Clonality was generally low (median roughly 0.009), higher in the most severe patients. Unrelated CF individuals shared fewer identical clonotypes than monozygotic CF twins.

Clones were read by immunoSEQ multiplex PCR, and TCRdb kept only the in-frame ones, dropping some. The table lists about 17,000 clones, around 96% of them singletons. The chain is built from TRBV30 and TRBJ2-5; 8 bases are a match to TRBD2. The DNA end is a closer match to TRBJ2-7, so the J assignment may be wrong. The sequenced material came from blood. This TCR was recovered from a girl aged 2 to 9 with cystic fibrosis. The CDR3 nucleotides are TGTGCCTGGGGTAGCGGGGCCTCCTACGAGCAGTACTTC. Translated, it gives CAWGSGASYEQYF.